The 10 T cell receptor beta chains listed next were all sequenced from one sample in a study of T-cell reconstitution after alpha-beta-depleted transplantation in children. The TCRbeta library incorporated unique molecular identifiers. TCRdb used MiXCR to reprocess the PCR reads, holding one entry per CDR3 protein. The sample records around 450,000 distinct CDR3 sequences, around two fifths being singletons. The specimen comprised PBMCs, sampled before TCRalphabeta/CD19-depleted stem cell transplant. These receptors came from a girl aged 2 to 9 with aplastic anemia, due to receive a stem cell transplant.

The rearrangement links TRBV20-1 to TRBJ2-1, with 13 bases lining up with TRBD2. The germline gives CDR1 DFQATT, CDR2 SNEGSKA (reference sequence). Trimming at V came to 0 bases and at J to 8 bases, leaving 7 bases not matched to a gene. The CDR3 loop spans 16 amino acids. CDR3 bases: TGCAGTGCTAGAGATCGGACTAGCGGGAGTAGGGATGAGCAGTTCTTC. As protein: CSARDRTSGSRDEQFF.

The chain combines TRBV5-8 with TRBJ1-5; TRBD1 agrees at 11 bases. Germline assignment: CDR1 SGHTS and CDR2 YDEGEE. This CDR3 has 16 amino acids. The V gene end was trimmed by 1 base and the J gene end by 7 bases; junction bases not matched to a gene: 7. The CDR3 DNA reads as TGTGCCAGCAGCTTGTGGACAGGGGGCGAGGGACAGCCCCAGCATTTT. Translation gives CASSLWTGGEGQPQHF.

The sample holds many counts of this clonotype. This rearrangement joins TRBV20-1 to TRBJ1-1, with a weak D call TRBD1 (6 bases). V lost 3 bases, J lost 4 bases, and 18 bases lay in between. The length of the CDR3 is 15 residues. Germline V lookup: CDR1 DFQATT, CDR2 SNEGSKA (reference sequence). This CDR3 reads CSARGRTARITEAFF. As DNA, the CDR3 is TGCAGTGCTAGGGGGAGGACAGCGCGTATCACTGAAGCTTTCTTT.

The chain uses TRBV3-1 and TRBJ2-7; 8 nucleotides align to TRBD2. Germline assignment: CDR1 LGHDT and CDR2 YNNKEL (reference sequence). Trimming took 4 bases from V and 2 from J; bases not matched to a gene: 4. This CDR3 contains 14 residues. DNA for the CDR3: TGTGCCAGCAGCCTGGGGGGACTAGCCTACGAGCAGTACTTC. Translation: CASSLGGLAYEQYF.

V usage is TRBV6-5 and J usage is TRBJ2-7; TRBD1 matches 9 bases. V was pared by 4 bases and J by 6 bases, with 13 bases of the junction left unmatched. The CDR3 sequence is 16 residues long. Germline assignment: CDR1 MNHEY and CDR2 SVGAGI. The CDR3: CASSSHSGQGAPEQYF. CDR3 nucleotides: TGTGCCAGCAGTTCTCATTCGGGACAGGGTGCCCCCGAGCAGTACTTC.

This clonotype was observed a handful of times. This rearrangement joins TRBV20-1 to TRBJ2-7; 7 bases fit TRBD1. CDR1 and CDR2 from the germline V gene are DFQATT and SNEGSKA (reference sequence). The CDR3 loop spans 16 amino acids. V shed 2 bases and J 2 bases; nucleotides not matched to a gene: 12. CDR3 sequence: CSARSRQGYKPYEQYF. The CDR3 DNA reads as TGCAGTGCTAGAAGTCGACAGGGATATAAACCCTACGAGCAGTACTTC.

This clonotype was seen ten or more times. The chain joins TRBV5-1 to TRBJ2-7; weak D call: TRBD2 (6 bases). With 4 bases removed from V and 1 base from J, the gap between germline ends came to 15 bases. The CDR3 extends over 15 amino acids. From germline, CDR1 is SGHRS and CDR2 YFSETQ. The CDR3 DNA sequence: TGCGCCAGCAGCCCCGGGACTCACCTATCCTACGAGCAGTACTTC. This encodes CASSPGTHLSYEQYF.

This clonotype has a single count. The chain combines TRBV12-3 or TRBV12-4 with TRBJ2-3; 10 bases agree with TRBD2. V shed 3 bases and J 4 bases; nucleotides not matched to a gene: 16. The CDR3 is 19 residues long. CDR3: CASSFSLGLAGAFPDTQYF. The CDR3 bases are TGTGCCAGCAGTTTCAGTCTAGGGCTAGCGGGAGCATTTCCAGATACGCAGTATTTT.

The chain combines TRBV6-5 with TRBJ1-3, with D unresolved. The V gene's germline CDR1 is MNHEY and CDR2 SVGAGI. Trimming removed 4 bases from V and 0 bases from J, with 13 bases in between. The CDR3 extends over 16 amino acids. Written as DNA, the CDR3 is TGTGCCAGCAGTTCCGCGTCTCAGAACTCTGGAAACACCATATATTTT. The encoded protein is CASSSASQNSGNTIYF.

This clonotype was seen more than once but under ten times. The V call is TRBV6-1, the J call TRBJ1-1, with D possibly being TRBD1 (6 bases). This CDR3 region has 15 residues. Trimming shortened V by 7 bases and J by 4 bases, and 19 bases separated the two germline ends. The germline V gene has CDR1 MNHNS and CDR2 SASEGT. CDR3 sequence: CASTKGGGSGTEAFF. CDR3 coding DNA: TGTGCCAGCACTAAGGGGGGGGGCAGCGGCACTGAAGCTTTCTTT.